Below are 26 T cell receptor beta chains sequenced from a single sample in a study of circulating CD8 cells and anti-PD-1 response in melanoma. From live CD3+CD8+TCRalphabeta+ cells, four PD-1 and/or TIGIT subsets were sorted. Using around 14 ng of total RNA, TCR libraries were made with the QIAseq Immune Repertoire TCR panel. TCRdb used MiXCR to reprocess the reads, holding one entry per CDR3 protein. Of 950 to 1,100 distinct CDR3 sequences listed, approximately 5% are singletons. Sample: CD8+ T cells from PBMCs, taken at baseline or after one month of anti-PD-1 therapy (not recorded which). The receptors were sampled from a human donor with melanoma.

Within the sample, this clonotype is medium-sized. The chain couples TRBV28 to TRBJ2-2, with a tentative D call TRBD1 (6 bases). V dropped 6 bases and J dropped 3 bases, with 14 bases sitting between them. CDR3 length: 15 residues. CDR1 is MDHEN and CDR2 is SYDVKM in the germline V gene. As DNA, the CDR3 is TGTGCCAGCAGCATCGACAGGTCGGACACCGGGGAGCTGTTTTTT. Protein sequence: CASSIDRSDTGELFF.

Judged by abundance, this clonotype is medium-sized. The rearrangement uses TRBV7-2 and TRBJ2-1; the D is unclear. CDR3 length: 13 residues. In germline, CDR1 is SGHTA, CDR2 FQGNSA. V gave up 3 bases and J gave up 4 bases, with 7 bases separating them. The CDR3 loop reads CASSLDGYNEQFF. CDR3 DNA: TGTGCCAGCAGCTTGGACGGGTACAATGAGCAGTTCTTC.

The chain recombines TRBV27 with TRBJ2-1; D could derive from TRBD1 or TRBD2 (6 bases each). Trimming shortened V by 8 bases and J by 8 bases, and 16 bases separated the two germline ends. This CDR3 is 13 amino acids long. From germline, CDR1 is MNHEY and CDR2 SMNVEV (reference sequence). CDR3 amino acids: CASGTGGRYEQFF. CDR3 DNA: TGTGCCAGCGGAACTGGGGGGCGCTATGAGCAGTTCTTC.

This clonotype was seen a single time. The chain joins TRBV2 to TRBJ1-1; D remains unclear. Germline V lookup: CDR1 SNHLY, CDR2 FYNNEI. The CDR3 contains 15 residues. V lost 5 bases and J 3 bases, leaving 16 bases between the germline ends. The CDR3 loop is CASSRGREPYTEAFF. The DNA for the CDR3 is TGTGCCAGCAGTCGAGGGAGGGAACCGTACACTGAAGCTTTCTTT.

This clonotype is large by share. The chain combines TRBV4-1 with TRBJ2-2; no clear D. The V gene lost 4 bases and the J gene lost 3 bases, with 15 bases spanning the gap. The CDR3 totals 16 residues. The germline CDR1 and CDR2 sequences are MGHRA and YSYEKL. CDR3 protein: CASSPVLAQYTGELFF. The CDR3 nucleotides read TGCGCCAGCAGCCCCGTTCTGGCGCAGTACACCGGGGAGCTGTTTTTT.

By its share, this clonotype is medium-sized. The V call is TRBV18, the J call TRBJ2-3, with 8 bases fitting TRBD1. V trimming: 3 bases; J trimming: 4 bases; junction bases outside the gene matches: 9. The germline V gene has CDR1 KGHSH and CDR2 LQKENI. This CDR3 has 16 residues. DNA for the CDR3: TGTGCCAGCTCACCCCGGGACAGGAATGGAGCAGATACGCAGTATTTT. Protein sequence: CASSPRDRNGADTQYF.

The chain recombines TRBV6-5 with TRBJ2-5; D is unclear. CDR3 length equals 13 residues. With 0 bases removed from V and 14 bases from J, the gap between germline ends came to 16 bases. Germline CDR1 is MNHEY and CDR2 is SVGAGI. The CDR3 DNA is TGTGCCAGCAGTTACTCGAAGTCAAGGGCCCCCTACTTC. Protein sequence: CASSYSKSRAPYF.

This clonotype qualifies as medium-sized. The V call is TRBV10-3, the J call TRBJ2-5; a possible D gene is TRBD2 (6 bases). Trimming stripped 4 bases from V and 4 bases from J, with 13 bases between. Germline V gene lookup returns CDR1 ENHRY and CDR2 SYGVKD. The CDR3 runs 14 residues. The CDR3 sequence: CAISGSGSGETQYF. The CDR3 bases are TGTGCCATCAGTGGTAGTGGTAGCGGAGAGACCCAGTACTTC.

In its sample, this clonotype ranks as medium-sized. The chain recombines TRBV5-1 with TRBJ2-4; 10 bases match TRBD1. Germline-derived CDR1 and CDR2 are SGHRS and YFSETQ. The CDR3 is made up of 15 amino acids. V dropped 4 bases and J dropped 5; count of bases not matched to a gene: 6. The CDR3 nucleotides read TGCGCCAGCAGCGCCCCGACAGGGGGCCAAAACATTCAGTACTTC. It codes for CASSAPTGGQNIQYF.

The chain recombines TRBV20-1 with TRBJ2-7; D is ambiguous. This CDR3 has 11 amino acids. Germline V lookup: CDR1 DFQATT, CDR2 SNEGSKA (reference sequence). V gave up 0 bases and J gave up 3 bases, with 3 bases separating them. The CDR3 DNA reads TGCAGTGCTAGAGAGGGCTACGAGCAGTACTTC. Protein product: CSAREGYEQYF.

Relative to its sample, this clonotype is medium-sized. The chain employs TRBV7-3 and TRBJ2-7; D not resolved. The germline V and J ends were trimmed by 2 bases and 2 bases, with 13 bases remaining between them. Germline V lookup: CDR1 SGHTA, CDR2 FQGTGA. The length of the CDR3 is 15 residues. The CDR3 loop reads CASSLELTATYEQYF. DNA of the CDR3: TGTGCCAGCAGCTTAGAGTTGACGGCGACCTACGAGCAGTACTTC.

Remarks on this clonotype: This may stem from a read error, because a much larger clone lies one nucleotide away. The chain uses TRBV4-1 and TRBJ2-7; TRBD2 matches at 10 bases. Germline lookup yields CDR1 MGHRA and CDR2 YSYEKL. With V trimmed by 1 base and J by 6 bases, 9 bases remained unmatched. The CDR3 totals 16 residues. For the CDR3, the DNA is TGCGCCAGCAGCCAAGTTCAACTAGCGGGAACCTGCGAGCAGTACTTC. Protein: CASSQVQLAGTCEQYF.

To note about this clonotype: Possible read error: a much larger clone is one base away. This chain joins TRBV27 and TRBJ1-3, with D uncertain. The CDR3 is 15 amino acids. Per germline, CDR1 MNHEY and CDR2 SMNVEV (reference sequence). The chain's CDR3 is CAGSPWEPSGNTIYF. CDR3 nucleotides: TGTGCCGGCAGTCCTTGGGAGCCCTCTGGAAACACCATATATTTT.

This chain joins TRBV4-1 and TRBJ2-7; the D call may be TRBD1 or TRBD2 (5 bases each). The CDR3 loop spans 14 amino acids. The germline CDR1 and CDR2 sequences are MGHRA and YSYEKL. The V end was cut by 1 base, the J end by 4 bases, with 11 bases between. The CDR3 reads CASSQGDRGYEQYF. CDR3 nucleotide sequence: TGCGCCAGCAGCCAAGGGGACCGGGGATACGAGCAGTACTTC.

This clonotype is deemed medium-sized. J is TRBJ1-1 and V is TRBV20-1; D unclear. Germline CDR1 is DFQATT and CDR2 is SNEGSKA (reference sequence). Trimming pared 0 bases from V and 0 bases from J, leaving 8 bases between. The CDR3 covers 14 residues. The CDR3 nucleotides are TGCAGTGCTAGAGATACGGCGGTGAACACTGAAGCTTTCTTT. Protein: CSARDTAVNTEAFF.

Worth noting for this clonotype: No DNA is shown, since the ends of the CDR3 on it are uncertain; the CDR3 is the one TCRdb lists. This chain uses TRBV28 with TRBJ2-1; no check of the table's D call, TRBD2, against the DNA was made. Germline CDR1 and CDR2: MDHEN and SYDVKM. A total of 20 residues make up the CDR3, ends included. The CDR3 sequence: CASSSSRLAGARSSYNEQFF.

The chain recombines TRBV19 with TRBJ1-1; 7 nucleotides match TRBD1. J lost 5 bases, V lost 11 bases, and 11 bases had no gene match. The CDR3 covers 13 residues. Germline CDR1 LNHDA, CDR2 SQIVND (reference sequence). The CDR3, as DNA: TGTGCCGCGAAGACAGGGTTGAGAACTGAAGCTTTCTTT. Its protein product is CAAKTGLRTEAFF. Combining the CDR3 with reference TRBV19 and TRBJ1-1 gives the whole variable domain DGGITQSPKYLFRKEGQNVTLSCEQNLNHDAMYWYRQDPGQGLRLIYYSQIVNDFQKGDIAEGYSVSREKKESFPLTVTSAQKNPTAFYLCAAKTGLRTEAFFGQGTRLTVV.

Of note for this clonotype: A much larger clone lies a single base off, so this may be a read error. V usage is TRBV11-3 and J usage is TRBJ2-1; TRBD2 agrees at 11 bases. Germline V gene data show CDR1 as SGHNT and CDR2 as YENEEA. The CDR3 is 16 amino acids. The CDR3 nucleotides are TGTGCCAGCAGCTTGACTAGCGGGGCCCTCTACAGTGAGCAGTTCTTC. It encodes CASSLTSGALYSEQFF.

Note on this clonotype: Possible read error: a much larger clone is one base away. The chain uses TRBV20-1 and TRBJ2-7; TRBD2 aligns across 7 bases. Trimming cost V 5 bases and J 3 bases; bases outside gene matches: 10. Germline V gene sequence: CDR1 DFQATT, CDR2 SNEGSKA (reference sequence). The CDR3 has 14 amino acids. CDR3 sequence: CSAPWGTTSYEQYF. The CDR3 nucleotides are TGCAGTGCTCCCTGGGGGACTACAAGCTACGAGCAGTACTTC.

This clonotype is medium-sized. The gene calls are TRBV29-1 and TRBJ1-1; D may be TRBD1 (5 bases). Germline values: CDR1 SQVTM, CDR2 ANQGSEA. The germline V and J ends were trimmed by 0 bases and 2 bases, with 16 bases remaining between them. This CDR3 contains 16 residues. CDR3 sequence (DNA): TGCAGCGTTGAAGATCTGGACCAGGGAGCTAACACTGAAGCTTTCTTT. Protein sequence: CSVEDLDQGANTEAFF.

In its sample, this clonotype ranks as large. The genes are TRBV11-2 and TRBJ2-7, with 7 bases fitting TRBD1. Germline CDR1 SGHAT, CDR2 FQNNGV. V trimming: 5 bases; J trimming: 0 bases; junction bases outside the gene matches: 7. The CDR3 has 15 residues. CDR3 residues: CASSPGQEYSYEQYF. The CDR3 nucleotides read TGTGCCAGCAGCCCAGGACAGGAATACTCCTACGAGCAGTACTTC.

This clonotype is categorized as medium-sized. This sequence joins TRBV27 and TRBJ2-2, with D maybe TRBD1 (6 bases). Trimming stripped 2 bases from V and 1 base from J, with 8 bases between. The CDR3 is 15 amino acids. Germline CDR1 MNHEY, CDR2 SMNVEV (reference sequence). The CDR3 loop is CASSLVTGNTGELFF. The CDR3 region has the DNA TGTGCCAGCAGTTTAGTGACAGGGAACACCGGGGAGCTGTTTTTT.

This clonotype is medium-sized in the sample. The rearrangement joins TRBV19 to TRBJ2-1; perhaps TRBD1 as D (5 bases). Germline CDR1 LNHDA, CDR2 SQIVND (reference sequence). This CDR3 has 15 amino acids. With 3 bases removed from V and 5 bases from J, the gap between germline ends came to 14 bases. CDR3 region: CASSISQGLDNEQFF. The CDR3 DNA reads as TGTGCCAGTAGTATCTCCCAGGGTTTGGACAATGAGCAGTTCTTC.

This clonotype is large. V and J are TRBV2 and TRBJ2-7; the match to TRBD1 covers 10 bases. The CDR3 is made up of 14 amino acids. The V segment lost 7 bases and the J segment 2 bases; nucleotides outside the gene matches: 5. Germline V gene lookup returns CDR1 SNHLY and CDR2 FYNNEI. The CDR3 loop reads CASIFGTGAYEQYF. Here the CDR3 DNA reads TGTGCCAGCATATTCGGGACAGGGGCCTACGAGCAGTACTTC.

Worth noting for this clonotype: Mismatch with germline at one junction end may stem from a read error. The chain combines TRBV7-2 with TRBJ1-3; D uncertain. This CDR3 has 14 amino acids. Germline CDR1 SGHTA, CDR2 FQGNSA. The CDR3 DNA reads as TGCGCCAGCAGTTTCGGGAGCTCTGGAAACACCATATATTTT. This sequence encodes CASSFGSSGNTIYF.

This clonotype is labeled large (0.1 to 1%). The chain is built from TRBV28 and TRBJ1-5; tentatively, D is TRBD1 (5 bases). Germline V CDR1 and CDR2: MDHEN, SYDVKM. With 0 bases removed from V and 1 base from J, the gap between germline ends came to 13 bases. This CDR3 contains 17 residues. DNA of the CDR3: TGTGCCAGCAGTTTATGGGAAGGGACCGGGAGCAATCAGCCCCAGCATTTT. Translation: CASSLWEGTGSNQPQHF. Combining the CDR3 with reference TRBV28 and TRBJ1-5 gives the whole variable domain DVKVTQSSRYLVKRTGEKVFLECVQDMDHENMFWYRQDPGLGLRLIYFSYDVKMKEKGDIPEGYSVSREKKERFSLILESASTNQTSMYLCASSLWEGTGSNQPQHFGDGTRLSIL.